The 10 T cell receptor beta chains reported below all come from one sample, sequenced in a study of OX40 agonist ivuxolimab in advanced cancers. Profiled with immunoSEQ multiplex PCR; TCRdb holds only in-frame clones, not every one. Among about 57,000 clones listed, about 83% were seen once. The sequencing here drew on CD4+ or CD8+ T cells sorted from blood, taken in a trial of the OX40 agonist ivuxolimab. The receptors were gathered from an adult with an advanced solid tumor such as melanoma, head and neck, liver or kidney cancer.

This clone was detected only a few times. In DNA form, the CDR3 reads TGTGCCAGCAGCTATACAGGGGCAACCAACACCGGGGAGCTGTTTTTT. It codes for CASSYTGATNTGELFF. J is TRBJ2-2 and V is TRBV5-5; 7 bases match TRBD1. Trimming removed 3 bases from V and 2 bases from J; junction bases left unmatched: 7. This CDR3 spans 16 amino acids. Germline assignment: CDR1 SGHKS and CDR2 YYEKEE (reference sequence).

This sequence joins TRBV2 and TRBJ2-2, with D unresolved. The CDR3 runs 15 residues. Trimming pared 7 bases from V and 3 bases from J, leaving 15 bases between. Germline CDR1 reads SNHLY; CDR2 reads FYNNEI. For the CDR3, the DNA is TGTGCCAGCATTGGCCGGAACAGTTACACCGGGGAGCTGTTTTTT. Amino acid sequence: CASIGRNSYTGELFF.

V gene TRBV28 combines with J gene TRBJ1-2; perhaps TRBD1 as D (5 bases). CDR1 and CDR2 (germline): MDHEN, SYDVKM. CDR3 length: 12 residues. V lost 2 bases and J lost 4, with 5 bases in between. The CDR3 here is CASSLGAYGYTF. CDR3 nucleotides: TGTGCCAGCAGTTTAGGGGCCTATGGCTACACCTTC.

The CDR3 bases are TGTGCCAGCATCTCCACAAGGTTGACTGAAGCTTTCTTT. Protein: CASISTRLTEAFF. The chain combines TRBV2 with TRBJ1-1; no definite D call. The CDR3 sequence is 13 residues long. The V gene's germline CDR1 is SNHLY and CDR2 FYNNEI. Trimming stripped 7 bases from V and 5 bases from J, with 14 bases between.

The V call is TRBV2, the J call TRBJ2-3, with 7 bases aligning to TRBD2. Trimming removed 2 bases from V and 3 bases from J; junction bases left unmatched: 8. This CDR3 region has 16 residues. Germline CDR1 SNHLY, CDR2 FYNNEI. CDR3 DNA sequence: TGTGCCAGCAGTGAACCCGTCGCGGGAGAAACAGATACGCAGTATTTT. It encodes CASSEPVAGETDTQYF.

This rearrangement joins TRBV6-1 to TRBJ2-7; 7 bases agree with TRBD1. The J segment lost 11 bases and the V segment lost 2 bases, leaving 18 bases of the junction unmatched. The CDR3 is 16 residues long. In germline, CDR1 is MNHNS, CDR2 SASEGT. Here the CDR3 reads CASSENPGATTGLKYF. CDR3 nucleotide sequence: TGTGCCAGCAGTGAAAACCCCGGGGCGACGACAGGGTTGAAGTACTTC.

This chain joins TRBV15 and TRBJ2-3; no definite D call. Germline V lookup: CDR1 LNHNV, CDR2 YYDKDF (reference sequence). The ends were cut back, 1 base at V and 1 base at J, with 15 bases in the middle. The CDR3 is 17 residues long. CDR3 amino acids: CATSRGAASRRTDTQYF. The CDR3 DNA reads as TGTGCCACCAGCAGAGGCGCGGCCTCCCGCCGCACAGATACGCAGTATTTT.

This sequence joins TRBV15 and TRBJ1-1; D is ambiguous. The CDR3 runs to 15 residues. V was trimmed by 0 bases and J by 1 base, leaving 9 bases between them. Germline V gene data show CDR1 as LNHNV and CDR2 as YYDKDF (reference sequence). The CDR3 sequence: CATSRDGKSNTEAFF. Written as DNA, the CDR3 is TGTGCCACCAGCAGAGATGGGAAATCGAACACTGAAGCTTTCTTT.

The table lists this clone with a few counts. This chain joins TRBV28 and TRBJ1-2; tentatively, D is TRBD1 (6 bases). The length of the CDR3 is 15 residues. Trimming left V 5 bases short and J 8 bases short, with 21 bases between. Per germline, CDR1 MDHEN and CDR2 SYDVKM. The CDR3 region has the DNA TGTGCCAGCAGTCCTATACAGGGTTTGATATGGGGCTACACCTTC. It yields the protein CASSPIQGLIWGYTF.

The V call is TRBV7-9, the J call TRBJ1-1; D remains unclear. The CDR3 contains 13 residues. The V gene lost 2 bases and the J gene lost 7 bases, with 11 bases spanning the gap. Germline values: CDR1 SEHNR, CDR2 FQNEAQ (reference sequence). Here the CDR3 DNA reads TGTGCCAGCAGCTTATCCAGCACCTTTGAAGCTTTCTTT. This gives the protein CASSLSSTFEAFF.